The clone carrying this T cell receptor beta chain was recorded a few times. The entry originates in a study of blood T cell repertoires in COVID-19. Study overall: From the United States, Italy and Spain came samples of acute and convalescent COVID-19. T cells, B-cell-depleted T cells, or PBMCs supplied cDNA or gDNA.

Germline assignment: CDR1 LNHDA and CDR2 SQIVND (reference sequence). V lost 1 base and J lost 0, with 15 bases in between. CDR3 length: 17 residues. In the authors' workflow: Using reference gene primer amplification, nucleated cell counts were estimated. Clones were read by immunoSEQ multiplex PCR, and TCRdb kept only the in-frame ones, dropping some. V, J and clone size reflect that table, while D and trimming were determined from the DNA. The table lists 150,000 or so clones, roughly 89% of them singletons. Material: peripheral blood. The clonotype was recovered from a man between 50 and 59 years old with acute or convalescent COVID-19. V gene TRBV19 combines with J gene TRBJ1-2; tentatively, D is TRBD1 (5 bases). CDR3 loop: CASSIGGGLPPNYGYTF. DNA of the CDR3: TGTGCCAGTAGTATAGGGGGCGGTCTCCCCCCTAACTATGGCTACACCTTC.